Listed here are 29 T cell receptor beta chains from one sample, sequenced in a study of human T cells and chemical hapten exposure. One entry per CDR3 protein, called by TCRdb with MiXCR from the RACE reads. The sample holds some 360,000 distinct CDR3 sequences, 5.1% seen once. Time point: pre-sensitization, week 0. The treatment was: therapeutic diphenylcyclopropenone sensitization with weekly scalp DPC. The material sequenced was whole blood, taken in connection with sensitization to the hapten diphenylcyclopropenone (DPC). These receptors were collected from a woman between 50 and 59 years old with alopecia areata. Some clones in this sample may be carry-over from other donors' samples.

Only a few counts were recorded for this clonotype. The V and J genes are TRBV29-1 and TRBJ2-7, with TRBD1 identical over 11 bases. The junction had 8 bases not matched to a gene; V was cut back by 6 bases and J by 7 bases. Germline V CDR1 and CDR2: SQVTM, ANQGSEA. The CDR3 is 13 residues long. This CDR3 is CSVGTGGLGEQYF. The CDR3 DNA follows: TGCAGCGTGGGGACAGGGGGATTAGGAGAGCAGTACTTC.

This clonotype showed up many times. V is TRBV5-6 and J is TRBJ1-2, with TRBD1 identical over 9 bases. V shed 8 bases, J shed 7 bases, and the junction held 15 bases outside the gene matches. The germline gives CDR1 SGHDT, CDR2 YYEEEE. This CDR3 is built from 15 residues. The CDR3 DNA reads TGTGCCAGTCAACCATGGAACAGGGGGCGTTTTGGCTACACCTTC. Protein product: CASQPWNRGRFGYTF.

This clonotype was seen ten or more times. The chain couples TRBV4-2 to TRBJ2-6, with 8 positions matching TRBD2. The CDR3 length is 15 residues. The V and J ends lost 4 bases and 4 bases, in that order; junction bases with no gene match: 3. Germline CDR1 and CDR2: LGHNA and YNFKEQ. The CDR3 is CASSPGGRGANVLTF. CDR3 nucleotide sequence: TGTGCCAGCAGCCCGGGGGGGCGAGGGGCCAACGTCCTGACTTTC.

Ten or more counts support this clonotype. The chain combines TRBV12-3 or TRBV12-4 with TRBJ2-7, with D possibly TRBD2 on 6 matching bases. CDR3 length: 12 amino acids. V was shortened by 4 bases and J by 6 bases, with 10 bases between the two germline ends. The CDR3 region has the DNA TGTGCCAGCAGTTGGCGGGAAGCCGAGCAGTACTTC. It encodes CASSWREAEQYF.

This clonotype was counted at least ten times. This sequence joins TRBV6-5 and TRBJ2-7; possible D gene TRBD1, 5 bases. This CDR3 has 14 residues. The V gene lost 2 bases and the J gene lost 3 bases, with 11 bases spanning the gap. Germline V lookup: CDR1 MNHEY, CDR2 SVGAGI. The CDR3 spells CASSYRGHIYEQYF. CDR3 in DNA: TGTGCCAGCAGTTACAGAGGACATATCTACGAGCAGTACTTC.

This clonotype was seen many times. The chain combines TRBV24-1 with TRBJ1-5; D is undetermined. Germline V gene data show CDR1 as KGHDR and CDR2 as SFDVKD. The CDR3 covers 13 residues. V was pared by 9 bases and J by 0 bases, with 8 bases between. The CDR3 DNA reads TGTGCCACCGCCGGGGATAGCAATCAGCCCCAGCATTTT. As protein: CATAGDSNQPQHF.

There are many counts of this clonotype. This sequence joins TRBV27 and TRBJ1-5, with D perhaps matching TRBD1 (5 bases). Between the trimmed V and J ends, which lost 6 bases and 0 bases, there was a span of 12 bases. This CDR3 has 15 residues. Germline V lookup: CDR1 MNHEY, CDR2 SMNVEV (reference sequence). Written as DNA, the CDR3 is TGTGCCAGCAGCACCCAGGGATATAGCAATCAGCCCCAGCATTTT. It encodes CASSTQGYSNQPQHF.

At least ten counts were recorded for this clonotype. The J gene is TRBJ2-7, the V gene TRBV28; D ambiguous. Trimming took 2 bases from V and 3 from J, leaving 11 bases between them. The germline V gene encodes CDR1 MDHEN and CDR2 SYDVKM. This CDR3 is built from 14 residues. In DNA form, the CDR3 reads TGTGCCAGCAGTTTAGTGGGGTTGGGCTACGAGCAGTACTTC. The encoded protein is CASSLVGLGYEQYF.

CDR3 residues: CATGQGVNQPQHF. The CDR3 DNA is TGTGCCACTGGACAGGGCGTCAATCAGCCCCAGCATTTT. The chain joins TRBV2 to TRBJ1-5; 8 bases agree with TRBD1. The junction had 5 bases not matched to a gene; V was cut back by 10 bases and J by 3 bases. CDR3 length: 13 residues. Germline values: CDR1 SNHLY, CDR2 FYNNEI.

The chain recombines TRBV4-1 with TRBJ1-4, with TRBD1 matching over 8 bases. CDR1 is MGHRA, CDR2 YSYEKL, per germline. With 4 bases clipped from V and 5 bases from J, the junction kept 9 bases outside the gene matches. The CDR3 totals 16 residues. The CDR3 sequence: CASSRSRTGPNEKLFF. In DNA, the CDR3 is TGCGCCAGCAGCCGCTCAAGGACAGGGCCGAATGAAAAACTGTTTTTT.

V gene TRBV20-1 combines with J gene TRBJ1-1; 9 bases line up with TRBD1. Unmatched junction bases numbered 3, after V lost 6 bases and J lost 7 bases. The CDR3 is 11 amino acids. Germline V gives CDR1 DFQATT, CDR2 SNEGSKA (reference sequence). The CDR3 sequence: CSAGTGIEAFF. CDR3 nucleotides: TGCAGTGCCGGGACAGGGATTGAAGCTTTCTTT.

This clonotype has a count of ten or more. V is TRBV20-1 and J is TRBJ2-7; 10 bases align to TRBD2. The CDR3 is made up of 15 amino acids. With V trimmed by 5 bases and J by 1 base, 8 bases remained unmatched. CDR1 is DFQATT and CDR2 is SNEGSKA in the germline V gene (reference sequence). This CDR3 reads CSAHGLAATSYEQYF. CDR3 nucleotide sequence: TGCAGTGCTCACGGACTAGCGGCGACATCCTACGAGCAGTACTTC.

This clonotype appeared many times. The chain recombines TRBV24-1 with TRBJ2-2, with 10 nucleotides matching TRBD2. The CDR3 has 13 residues. Germline V gene sequence: CDR1 KGHDR, CDR2 SFDVKD. Trimming at V came to 10 bases and at J to 5 bases, leaving 3 bases not matched to a gene. The CDR3 nucleotides read TGTGCCACGGGACTAGCGACTACCGGGGAGCTGTTTTTT. Its protein is CATGLATTGELFF.

The V gene is TRBV9, the J gene TRBJ2-7; no clear D. The CDR3 covers 14 residues. V lost 0 bases and J lost 2, with 9 bases in between. Germline-derived CDR1 and CDR2 are SGDLS and YYNGEE. CDR3 residues: CASSVDQRTYEQYF. The CDR3 DNA is TGTGCCAGCAGCGTAGACCAGCGAACCTACGAGCAGTACTTC. The variable domain in full, completed from reference TRBV9 and TRBJ2-7, reads DSGVTQTPKHLITATGQRVTLRCSPRSGDLSVYWYQQSLDQGLQFLIQYYNGEERAKGNILERFSAQQFPDLHSELNLSSLELGDSALYFCASSVDQRTYEQYFGPGTRLTVT.

V gene TRBV20-1 combines with J gene TRBJ2-7; D might be TRBD1 (6 bases). Germline V lookup: CDR1 DFQATT, CDR2 SNEGSKA (reference sequence). The CDR3 loop spans 13 amino acids. The V gene lost 2 bases and the J gene lost 6 bases, with 14 bases spanning the gap. The CDR3 region is CSARRQGLSEQYF. Written as DNA, the CDR3 is TGCAGTGCTAGACGGCAGGGGTTGAGCGAGCAGTACTTC.

This clonotype was detected only a few times. J is TRBJ1-6 and V is TRBV6-1; possibly TRBD1 for D (5 bases). Trimming stripped 1 base from V and 7 bases from J, with 11 bases between. The CDR3 is made up of 15 amino acids. Germline CDR1 reads MNHNS; CDR2 reads SASEGT. CDR3 residues: CASSEEFGGNSPLHF. The CDR3 coding sequence is TGTGCCAGCAGTGAAGAGTTTGGGGGGAATTCACCCCTCCACTTT.

This clonotype was found a few times. This chain links TRBV9 with TRBJ2-7; 10 bases are a match to TRBD1. CDR1 and CDR2 from the germline V gene are SGDLS and YYNGEE. The CDR3 spans 17 residues. V lost 0 bases, J lost 5 bases, and 11 bases stayed unmatched. CDR3 in amino acids: CASSVVVGQGEPDEQYF. The CDR3 DNA reads as TGTGCCAGCAGCGTAGTAGTAGGACAGGGGGAGCCAGACGAGCAGTACTTC. The variable domain in full, with the rest retrieved from reference TRBV9 and TRBJ2-7, is DSGVTQTPKHLITATGQRVTLRCSPRSGDLSVYWYQQSLDQGLQFLIQYYNGEERAKGNILERFSAQQFPDLHSELNLSSLELGDSALYFCASSVVVGQGEPDEQYFGPGTRLTVT.

At least ten counts were recorded for this clonotype. The chain combines TRBV6-2 or TRBV6-3 with TRBJ2-1, with D possibly TRBD1 on 5 matching bases. Trimming left V 6 bases short and J 6 bases short, with 12 bases between. Germline V lookup: CDR1 MNHEY, CDR2 SVGEGT. CDR3 length: 13 amino acids. The CDR3 coding sequence is TGTGCCAGCAGCTGGACACCGTCCAATGAGCAGTTCTTC. It codes for CASSWTPSNEQFF.

The table lists this clonotype with many counts. This chain uses TRBV12-3 or TRBV12-4 with TRBJ1-1; TRBD1 aligns across 9 bases. The CDR3 runs 15 residues. Trimming removed 5 bases from V and 3 bases from J; junction bases left unmatched: 7. The CDR3 spells CASSTNRGPYTEAFF. As DNA, the CDR3 is TGTGCCAGCAGTACTAACAGGGGGCCTTACACTGAAGCTTTCTTT.

This clonotype was seen a few times. The genes are TRBV6-6 and TRBJ2-5; 7 bases line up with TRBD2. The J segment lost 4 bases and the V segment lost 2 bases, leaving 4 bases of the junction unmatched. This CDR3 region has 14 residues. Germline assignment: CDR1 MNHNY and CDR2 SVGAGI (reference sequence). CDR3: CASSYGRAGETQYF. The CDR3 coding sequence is TGTGCCAGCAGTTACGGGAGGGCCGGAGAGACCCAGTACTTC.

This clonotype appeared many times. V is TRBV29-1 and J is TRBJ1-1, with D uncertain. Between the trimmed V and J ends, which lost 5 bases and 0 bases, there was a span of 10 bases. The CDR3 runs 13 residues. Germline-derived CDR1 and CDR2 are SQVTM and ANQGSEA. CDR3 nucleotide sequence: TGCAGCGTTTCGTCGGGGATGAACACTGAAGCTTTCTTT. This translates into CSVSSGMNTEAFF.

This clonotype was detected many times. The chain has TRBV29-1 and TRBJ1-5, with 9 bases that match TRBD1. The germline gives CDR1 SQVTM, CDR2 ANQGSEA. V was clipped by 4 bases and J by 5 bases; unmatched bases: 3. This CDR3 spans 13 amino acids. CDR3 sequence reads: CSVATGGDQPQHF. Here the CDR3 DNA reads TGCAGCGTTGCGACAGGGGGAGATCAGCCCCAGCATTTT.

This clonotype came up many times. The chain joins TRBV6-1 to TRBJ1-5; D might be TRBD1 (5 bases). The CDR3 contains 14 residues. V lost 7 bases and J 5 bases, leaving 15 bases between the germline ends. From germline, CDR1 is MNHNS and CDR2 SASEGT. The CDR3, as DNA: TGTGCCAGCAACGAAGCCGGCAGGGATCAGCCCCAGCATTTT. Translated, it gives CASNEAGRDQPQHF.

In its sample, this clonotype was seen many times. The V and J genes are TRBV27 and TRBJ2-3, with D unclear. V gave up 3 bases and J gave up 0 bases, with 13 bases separating them. CDR3 length: 16 amino acids. The germline gives CDR1 MNHEY, CDR2 SMNVEV (reference sequence). The CDR3 nucleotides are TGTGCCAGCAGTTTCGGAGTCCAGAGGAGCACAGATACGCAGTATTTT. This sequence encodes CASSFGVQRSTDTQYF.

The chain couples TRBV11-3 to TRBJ2-7; possibly TRBD1 or TRBD2 for D (5 bases each). V lost 5 bases and J 3 bases, leaving 14 bases between the germline ends. The CDR3 has 14 amino acids. Germline CDR1 is SGHNT and CDR2 is YENEEA. The CDR3 DNA reads TGTGCCAGCAGCCCAGGGACGGGTCACTACGAGCAGTACTTC. Translation gives CASSPGTGHYEQYF. Using reference TRBV11-3 and TRBJ2-7 for the parts outside the CDR3, the full variable domain is EAGVVQSPRYKIIEKKQPVAFWCNPISGHNTLYWYLQNLGQGPELLIRYENEEAVDDSQLPKDRFSAERLKGVDSTLKIQPAELGDSAVYLCASSPGTGHYEQYFGPGTRLTVT.

This clonotype was observed many times. V is TRBV27 and J is TRBJ1-5; 9 bases are shared with TRBD1. The CDR3 extends over 14 amino acids. The junction had 5 bases not matched to a gene; V was cut back by 8 bases and J by 3 bases. Germline V CDR1 and CDR2: MNHEY, SMNVEV (reference sequence). CDR3 region: CASRNRGHNQPQHF. CDR3 DNA: TGTGCCAGCCGTAACAGGGGGCACAATCAGCCCCAGCATTTT.

In its sample, this clonotype was seen many times. The chain employs TRBV7-9 and TRBJ1-4, with D possibly matching TRBD1 (5 bases). Per germline, CDR1 SEHNR and CDR2 FQNEAQ (reference sequence). The V gene lost 5 bases and the J gene lost 5 bases, with 18 bases spanning the gap. The CDR3 covers 16 residues. The CDR3 coding sequence is TGTGCCAGCAGCATACGGCGCGGGACGGGGAATGAAAAACTGTTTTTT. This sequence encodes CASSIRRGTGNEKLFF.

This clonotype occurred a few times. This chain connects TRBV28 to TRBJ1-5, with D hard to call. Trimming pared 7 bases from V and 11 bases from J, leaving 24 bases between. The CDR3 covers 15 residues. The V gene's germline CDR1 is MDHEN and CDR2 SYDVKM. The CDR3 protein is CASTPATGGRLAQHF. CDR3 sequence (DNA): TGTGCCAGCACCCCCGCCACGGGAGGACGTCTAGCCCAGCATTTT.

This chain joins TRBV4-2 and TRBJ1-4; 9 bases line up with TRBD1. The trim removed 4 bases at V and 8 bases at J, leaving 11 bases unmatched. CDR1 is LGHNA and CDR2 is YNFKEQ in the germline V gene. This CDR3 is 16 amino acids long. The DNA of the CDR3 is TGTGCCAGCAGCCCGGCCAGTGGACAGGGGTTAGAAAAACTGTTTTTT. This encodes CASSPASGQGLEKLFF.